These 9 T cell receptor beta chains share one sample of origin, sequenced in a study of shared clonotypes between healthy human individuals. Assay used: immunoSEQ multiplex PCR; TCRdb lists only in-frame clones, some missing. The data hold roughly 1,800,000 clones, with around 96% observed a single time. The naive CD8 subset, CD45RO-negative cells positively selected for CCR7, excluded terminally differentiated effector memory CD45RA+ cells. The sequenced material came from naive CD8+ T cells sorted from blood. The origin of the receptors is a man aged 18 to 35 in good health.

This clone was seen just once. This chain joins TRBV30 and TRBJ1-3; 7 positions match TRBD1. The length of the CDR3 is 14 residues. The ends lost 3 bases at V and 3 bases at J; junction bases unmatched: 5. Germline CDR1 and CDR2: GTSNPN and SVGIG (reference sequence). In nucleotides, the CDR3 is TGTGCCTGGAGCCCAGGGGGTGATGGAAACACCATATATTTT. Protein sequence: CAWSPGGDGNTIYF.

The chain carries TRBV27 and TRBJ1-2, with TRBD1 matching 8 bases. V lost 0 bases to trimming and J lost 6 bases; unmatched junction nucleotides: 3. This CDR3 has 14 amino acids. From germline, CDR1 is MNHEY and CDR2 SMNVEV (reference sequence). CDR3 nucleotide sequence: TGTGCCAGCAGTTTATCCCCAGGGGGCAATGGCTACACCTTC. Translated: CASSLSPGGNGYTF.

The gene calls are TRBV7-9 and TRBJ2-2, with D possibly matching TRBD2 (6 bases). The CDR3 runs to 14 residues. V gave up 5 bases and J gave up 6 bases, with 13 bases separating them. Germline CDR1 reads SEHNR; CDR2 reads FQNEAQ (reference sequence). For the CDR3, the DNA is TGTGCCAGCAGCCGCACGGGGGAGCCCGGGGAGCTGTTTTTT. This sequence encodes CASSRTGEPGELFF.

This chain joins TRBV11-2 and TRBJ2-5; 10 bases match TRBD1. The CDR3 consists of 16 residues. Germline V gene lookup returns CDR1 SGHAT and CDR2 FQNNGV. V gave up 4 bases and J gave up 3 bases; unmatched junction bases: 8. CDR3 sequence reads: CASSSGTGQGKETQYF. CDR3 nucleotide sequence: TGTGCCAGCAGCTCCGGAACGGGACAGGGGAAAGAGACCCAGTACTTC.

The rearrangement uses TRBV6-1 and TRBJ1-1; D not resolved. Trimming took 2 bases from V and 0 from J, leaving 4 bases between them. CDR3 length: 13 amino acids. The V gene's germline CDR1 is MNHNS and CDR2 SASEGT. The CDR3 spells CASSEYVNTEAFF. The CDR3, as DNA: TGTGCCAGCAGTGAATACGTGAACACTGAAGCTTTCTTT.

The chain joins TRBV6-6 to TRBJ2-7; D is unclear. From germline, CDR1 is MNHNY and CDR2 SVGAGI (reference sequence). The V and J ends lost 1 base and 0 bases respectively, with 10 bases between them. CDR3 size: 15 residues. CDR3 bases: TGTGCCAGCAGTTACTTTACGCTAAGCTCCTACGAGCAGTACTTC. Amino acid sequence: CASSYFTLSSYEQYF.

This rearrangement joins TRBV4-2 to TRBJ2-2; D remains unclear. Trimming left V 4 bases short and J 3 bases short, with 9 bases between. The germline V gene has CDR1 LGHNA and CDR2 YNFKEQ. The CDR3 length is 14 residues. This CDR3 is CASSRGWDTGELFF. The CDR3 bases are TGTGCCAGCAGCCGGGGTTGGGACACCGGGGAGCTGTTTTTT.

The J gene is TRBJ1-1, the V gene TRBV27, with D unclear. The CDR3 is 14 residues long. The V end was cut by 3 bases, the J end by 0 bases, with 8 bases between. Germline V gives CDR1 MNHEY, CDR2 SMNVEV (reference sequence). The CDR3: CASSFKYMNTEAFF. The CDR3 nucleotides read TGTGCCAGCAGTTTTAAATACATGAACACTGAAGCTTTCTTT.

This clone appeared once. DNA for the CDR3: TGTGCCAGCAGTTACTCTAGCGGGATGGCTAATGAGCAGTTCTTC. This translates into CASSYSSGMANEQFF. The rearrangement uses TRBV6-5 and TRBJ2-1; 8 nucleotides align to TRBD2. CDR3 length: 15 residues. The V and J ends lost 0 bases and 7 bases, in that order; junction bases with no gene match: 5. From germline, CDR1 is MNHEY and CDR2 SVGAGI.